Following are 9 T cell receptor beta chains from one sample sequenced in a study of OX40 agonist ivuxolimab in advanced cancers. TCRdb's copy holds only in-frame clones and misses some; the assay was immunoSEQ multiplex PCR. Found here are more than 40,000 clones, around 73% of them singletons; the top ten hold under 2.5%. Sequences were derived from CD4+ or CD8+ T cells sorted from blood, sampled in a trial of the OX40 agonist ivuxolimab. Source of these receptors: an adult with an advanced solid tumor such as melanoma, head and neck, liver or kidney cancer.

The V call is TRBV4-1, the J call TRBJ1-5, with D perhaps matching TRBD1 (6 bases). The CDR3 is 18 residues long. The V and J ends lost 3 bases and 2 bases respectively, with 20 bases between them. Germline CDR1 and CDR2: MGHRA and YSYEKL. In nucleotides, the CDR3 is TGCGCCAGCAGCCACGGGAACATAGGGGGTCGAGGCAATCAGCCCCAGCATTTT. Its translation is CASSHGNIGGRGNQPQHF.

This clone was seen a few times. V usage is TRBV9 and J usage is TRBJ1-5; perhaps TRBD1 as D (5 bases). The CDR3 contains 15 residues. Germline loops: CDR1 SGDLS, CDR2 YYNGEE. V lost 0 bases, J lost 3 bases, and 10 bases lay in between. CDR3 residues: CASSVDPTDNQPQHF. CDR3 DNA sequence: TGTGCCAGCAGCGTAGACCCGACAGACAATCAGCCCCAGCATTTT.

The chain has TRBV5-1 and TRBJ2-7, with 10 nucleotides matching TRBD1. The length of the CDR3 is 14 residues. Trimming took 0 bases from V and 6 from J; bases not matched to a gene: 3. Germline assignment: CDR1 SGHRS and CDR2 YFSETQ. CDR3 in amino acids: CASSLARTGGEQYF. The CDR3 DNA reads TGCGCCAGCAGCTTGGCCCGGACAGGGGGCGAGCAGTACTTC.

The rearrangement links TRBV11-2 to TRBJ2-7; D uncertain. Trimming took off 2 bases at V and 4 bases at J, with 6 bases between the two ends. Germline CDR1 and CDR2: SGHAT and FQNNGV. This CDR3 is 12 amino acids long. Here the CDR3 reads CASSLTRYEQYF. The CDR3 DNA follows: TGTGCCAGCAGCTTAACTCGGTACGAGCAGTACTTC.

The chain employs TRBV28 and TRBJ2-7; D unclear. The ends were cut back, 5 bases at V and 5 bases at J, with 22 bases in the middle. Germline lookup yields CDR1 MDHEN and CDR2 SYDVKM. CDR3 length equals 16 residues. In DNA, the CDR3 is TGTGCCAGCAGTCCCTCTTTGGCGACATCAGGCCACGAGCAGTACTTC. This sequence encodes CASSPSLATSGHEQYF.

This clone came up once. The identical CDR3 is also encoded by other nucleotide sequences in the sample. This chain connects TRBV7-2 to TRBJ1-1, with no clear D. From germline, CDR1 is SGHTA and CDR2 FQGNSA. The ends were cut back, 5 bases at V and 2 bases at J, with 15 bases in the middle. The CDR3 covers 15 residues. The CDR3 region has the DNA TGTGCCAGCAGCGCGAAGGCCTTAGCAAACACTGAAGCTTTCTTT. Translated: CASSAKALANTEAFF.

This sequence joins TRBV5-8 and TRBJ2-7; D remains ambiguous. Trimming shortened V by 2 bases and J by 3 bases, and 3 bases separated the two germline ends. Per germline, CDR1 SGHTS and CDR2 YDEGEE. The CDR3 has 11 residues. This CDR3 reads CASSFSYEQYF. The CDR3 nucleotides are TGTGCCAGCAGCTTCAGCTACGAGCAGTACTTC.

CDR3: CASSLALGNAGGYTF. CDR3 in DNA: TGCGCCAGCAGCTTGGCCCTGGGAAATGCGGGTGGCTACACCTTC. J is TRBJ1-2 and V is TRBV5-1, with D unclear. In germline, CDR1 is SGHRS, CDR2 YFSETQ. The V and J ends lost 0 bases and 7 bases respectively, with 16 bases between them. The length of the CDR3 is 15 residues.

The genes are TRBV19 and TRBJ2-2, with 16 bases matching TRBD2. The germline gives CDR1 LNHDA, CDR2 SQIVND (reference sequence). This CDR3 contains 16 residues. Trimming took 3 bases from V and 6 from J; bases not matched to a gene: 1. In DNA form, the CDR3 reads TGTGCCAGTAGTATCGGGACTAGCGGGAGGGCCGGGGAGCTGTTTTTT. It encodes CASSIGTSGRAGELFF.